This T cell receptor beta chain was obtained from a study of blood T cell repertoires in COVID-19 (dated by TCRdb to 2019 to 2021). Study-wide context: Collaborator samples came from the United States, Italy and Spain and covered acute and convalescent phases of COVID-19. Where HLA class I and class II types were available, the types were taken from metadata supplied by the sample provider, not from assay-based typing. The material from the prospective study consisted of cDNA or gDNA derived from T cells, B-cell-depleted T cells, or PBMCs. The repertoires were made available in a free public database intended to serve as a resource for research on the immune response to SARS-CoV-2. A de-identified subject ID, COVID-19 status, age in years and sex were almost always included in the sample metadata. Samples were obtained from the ongoing ImmuneRACE study (first 160 participants) and from some 1,300 subjects provided by 6 global collaborators. Deeply sampled blood TCRbeta repertoires from subjects exposed to, actively infected with, or recovered from COVID-19 were included in the dataset.

In Seattle, one collaborating source enrolled patients while the infection was active and tracked those patients longitudinally over the course of disease. Whole blood was collected in K2EDTA tubes by collaborating institutions according to the institutions' own protocols. For TCRbeta analysis, collaborators shipped samples in one of three forms: frozen whole blood, isolated PBMCs, or DNA extracted from either of those sample types. TCRbeta CDR3 regions were amplified from genomic DNA using the immunoSEQ Assay, a bias-controlled multiplex PCR. Concerning the study's data processing: Nucleated cell counts per sample were estimated from amplification of reference gene primers within the assay. To quantify the absolute abundance of each unique TCRbeta CDR3 rearrangement, sequence reads were collapsed and filtered. For each sample, productive Simpson clonality was calculated as the square root of Simpson's diversity index over productive rearrangements. The table comes from immuneACCESS by way of TCRdb, which keeps in-frame sequences with V and J called. Part of the clones is missing from these tables; in studies checked, under half for an unresolved V gene and the rest for unknown reasons. Clone size and the V and J calls come from that table; the DNA yielded D and trimming. For this sample the table gives 150,000 or so clones, of which 80% to 90% were detected only once. Together, the top ten hold 13% of the sample.

Including cysteine and phenylalanine, the CDR3 has 17 amino acids. The kept DNA is CDR3 alone, 51 bases in frame from the first base. Based on the germline V gene, the CDR1 and CDR2 sequences are MNHEY and SVGEGT. Trimming takes 6 bases off V and 2 bases off J; junction bases not matched to a gene: 7. What the authors observed across the whole study: The quantity of clinical and demographic metadata differed by source and by participant and was supplied without curation.

As concerns this clone: Its specific antigen is unknown. Per-base quality was not reported, and no clone a single base away is much larger than it.

The clonotype comes from a man between 18 and 29 years old with COVID-19, enrolled during active disease. The sequence joins TRBV6-2 or TRBV6-3 to TRBJ2-1, and 13 junction bases match TRBD2. The sample consisted of peripheral blood. The CDR3 has the sequence CASSPAGTSGAYNEQFF. The DNA sequence is as follows: TGTGCCAGCAGCCCTGCCGGGACTAGCGGGGCCTACAATGAGCAGTTCTTC.